The text below deals with one T cell receptor (beta chain). Its antigen is undetermined. The sample is drawn from a study of Ad26.COV2.S vaccination and SARS-CoV-2 variants. TCRdb's table, derived via immunoSEQ multiplex PCR, lists solely in-frame clones and lacks some. The table has fewer than 800,000 clones, about 90% seen once. Study-wide results and limits: Possibly, TCR breadth and depth analyses underestimated total T cell responses.

The treatment: 15 to 20 received Ad26.COV2.S at low or high dose, single or two shots; 5 received placebo; per-sample allocation not given. The study sampled participants on day 63 after the first vaccine or placebo injection. This sample comprised peripheral blood, obtained in a trial of Ad26.COV2.S vaccine versus placebo. This TCR came from a person aged 18-65 years who received the Ad26.COV2.S COVID-19 vaccine or a placebo.

In nucleotides, the CDR3 is TGTGCCAGCAGCTTAGATCCGGGGGATCAGCCCCAGCATTTT. This translates into CASSLDPGDQPQHF. The V gene is TRBV7-2, the J gene TRBJ1-5; tentative D call: TRBD1 (5 bases). Germline lookup yields CDR1 SGHTA and CDR2 FQGNSA. V lost 1 base to trimming and J lost 5 bases, with 9 bases between them. The CDR3 is 14 residues long.